These T cell receptor beta chains were read from a single sample in a study of cytomegalovirus exposure and HLA in healthy donors. Only in-frame clones appear in the TCRdb table, and some are missing; sequencing was by immunoSEQ multiplex PCR. The sample lists under 200,000 clones; 70% to 85% were seen once. The sequenced material came from PBMCs. These TCRs come from a man aged 35 to 55 in good health and CMV-seronegative. The conserved cysteine and the conserved F or W are not part of the CDR3 here.

TRBJ1-6,TRBV30,AWGRVDRASSYNSPLH
TRBJ2-7,TRBV10-3,AISKGLAGDPGVLVY
TRBJ2-2,TRBV6-5,ASSVRGQYTGELF
TRBJ2-2,TRBV11-2,ATQGAPNTGELF
TRBJ1-4,TRBV30,ATQNEKLF
TRBJ2-7,TRBV10-3,AIRGASYEQY
TRBJ2-5,TRBV18,ASSPGWGPETQY
TRBJ1-1,TRBV5-6,ASSLAGFGPPNTEAF
TRBJ2-3,TRBV30,AWIERGGATDTQY
TRBJ1-5,TRBV19,ASSTGQGGGQPQH
TRBJ2-7,TRBV7-8,ASSSNGLIYEQY
TRBJ1-5,TRBV18,ASSWNRGQTNQPQH
TRBJ2-5,TRBV29-1,SAGTGTPRGETQY
TRBJ2-3,TRBV6-6,ASRLAGATDTQY
TRBJ2-1,TRBV6-4,ASSEDETSFAANEQF
TRBJ1-6,TRBV23-1,ASTPGRVRNNSPLH
TRBJ2-3,TRBV7-9,ASSRRDRGTDTQY
TRBJ2-5,TRBV2,ASSVDRGFQETQY
TRBJ2-5,TRBV29-1,SGTGQKETQY
TRBJ2-2,TRBV15,ATSSGGASTGELF
TRBJ1-5,TRBV6-1,ASRPGYSNQPQH
TRBJ2-5,TRBV5-4,ASSSPERTQY
TRBJ2-7,TRBV5-4,ASSLGGTGLAEQY
TRBJ2-7,TRBV25-1,ASSESRGNSYEQY
TRBJ1-5,TRBV30,AWTTGWVGNQPQH
TRBJ1-5,TRBV6-5,ASSPTGIPQPQH
TRBJ1-2,TRBV5-4,ASSLEAGIQRGYT
TRBJ2-7,TRBV10-2,ASSGTQGASSPYEQY
TRBJ2-7,TRBV6-6,ASTPDTVYSYEQY
TRBJ1-2,TRBV9,ASIQGAIDGYT
TRBJ2-3,TRBV2,ASSADTQY
TRBJ2-7,TRBV9,ASSVDPVSGILHEQY
TRBJ1-5,TRBV4-1,ASSQEQSNQPQH
TRBJ1-4,TRBV7-9,ASSLELPGEKLF
TRBJ1-2,TRBV19,ASSSRTGVGYT
TRBJ2-5,TRBV4-1,ASSVGTLAGDQETQY
TRBJ2-5,TRBV6-5,ASSFLGTPQETQY
TRBJ2-1,TRBV11-2,ASLASGVNEQF
TRBJ2-2,TRBV7-8,ATWAVNTGELF
TRBJ1-6,TRBV19,ASSIGRGLLSPLH
TRBJ1-4,TRBV7-9,SSIGTGGNEKLF
TRBJ2-3,TRBV5-1,ASAPWGQMRIYTDTQY
TRBJ1-4,TRBV2,ASSRTAPRSIEKLF
TRBJ2-5,TRBV7-2,ASSPVGRETQY
TRBJ2-2,TRBV5-4,ASSVAGGTGELF
TRBJ2-7,TRBV10-3,AISTGLAVSLSYEQY
TRBJ1-5,TRBV15,ATSRADQQPQH
TRBJ2-5,TRBV5-4,ASSPGQRGRETQY
TRBJ2-2,TRBV5-4,ASSLLAGGGGELF
TRBJ1-2,TRBV2,ASSEVTGVLDGYT
TRBJ1-4,TRBV11-2,ASSLSSRGRADEKLF
TRBJ2-7,TRBV4-1,ASSQGPADYEQY
TRBJ2-5,TRBV5-1,ASSYRTEEQETQY
TRBJ1-2,TRBV6-5,ASGATGNYGYT
TRBJ2-5,TRBV6-5,ASRRQGRVGETQY